This T cell receptor (beta chain) was recorded in a study of cytomegalovirus exposure and HLA in healthy donors. Findings and caveats of the study: Highly shared sequence variants in one cluster were likely a sequencing artifact. In presence/absence analyses, roughly uniform sequencing depth across donors was assumed. Rare sequences made up most TCRs, while some public TCRs were found in many donors.

This clone was seen once. What it recognizes is unknown. Germline-derived CDR1 and CDR2 are SNHLY and FYNNEI. The CDR3 has 15 residues. Trimming removed 4 bases from V and 0 bases from J, with 9 bases in between. Amplification used 60 Vbeta primers and 13 Jbeta primers. TCRdb keeps only in-frame clones here, not all; method: immunoSEQ multiplex PCR. The data show about 280,000 clones, approximately 90% seen once. V is TRBV2 and J is TRBJ2-2; TRBD1 is a possible D gene (6 bases). Specimen: PBMCs. This TCR came from a woman between 18 and 29 years old in good health and CMV-seronegative. The CDR3 nucleotides are TGTGCCAGCAGTGGTAGGGGGTCGAACACCGGGGAGCTGTTTTTT. Translating it yields CASSGRGSNTGELFF.